Included here is one TCR beta chain sequence, with context. Study processing details: Estimated nucleated cell counts came from reference gene primer amplification. Some clones are missing from TCRdb's copy, which holds only in-frame ones; the method was immunoSEQ multiplex PCR. That table furnishes V, J and clone size, whereas the DNA furnished D and trimming. The sample includes 90,000 to 120,000 clones, less than 75% of them seen just once. The sample belongs to a study of blood T cell repertoires in COVID-19. Study context: The United States, Italy and Spain supplied acute and convalescent COVID-19 samples. The analysed material was cDNA or gDNA that came from T cells, B-cell-depleted T cells, or PBMCs.

The CDR3 has 14 residues. The germline gives CDR1 SGHRS, CDR2 YFSETQ. The junction had 7 bases not matched to a gene; V was cut back by 4 bases and J by 7 bases. The chain recombines TRBV5-1 with TRBJ1-5; 8 bases are a match to TRBD1. Material: peripheral blood. The source of this sequence is a woman aged 40 to 55 with acute or convalescent COVID-19. The CDR3 DNA reads as TGCGCCAGCAGCCCGGAGGGACAGGCCCAGCCCCAGCATTTT. This translates into CASSPEGQAQPQHF.